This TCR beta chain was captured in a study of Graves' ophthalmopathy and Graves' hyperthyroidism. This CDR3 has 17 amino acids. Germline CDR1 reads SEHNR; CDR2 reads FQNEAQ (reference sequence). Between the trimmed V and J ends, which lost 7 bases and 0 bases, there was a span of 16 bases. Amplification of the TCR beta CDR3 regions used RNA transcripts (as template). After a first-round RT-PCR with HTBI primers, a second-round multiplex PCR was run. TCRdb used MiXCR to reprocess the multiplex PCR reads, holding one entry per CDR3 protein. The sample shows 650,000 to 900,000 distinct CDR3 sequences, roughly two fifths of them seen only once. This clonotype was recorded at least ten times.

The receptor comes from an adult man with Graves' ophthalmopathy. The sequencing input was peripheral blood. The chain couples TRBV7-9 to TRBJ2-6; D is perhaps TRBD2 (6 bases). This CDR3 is CASMAGTPFSGANVLTF. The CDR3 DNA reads TGTGCCAGCATGGCCGGGACTCCCTTCTCTGGGGCCAACGTCCTGACTTTC.